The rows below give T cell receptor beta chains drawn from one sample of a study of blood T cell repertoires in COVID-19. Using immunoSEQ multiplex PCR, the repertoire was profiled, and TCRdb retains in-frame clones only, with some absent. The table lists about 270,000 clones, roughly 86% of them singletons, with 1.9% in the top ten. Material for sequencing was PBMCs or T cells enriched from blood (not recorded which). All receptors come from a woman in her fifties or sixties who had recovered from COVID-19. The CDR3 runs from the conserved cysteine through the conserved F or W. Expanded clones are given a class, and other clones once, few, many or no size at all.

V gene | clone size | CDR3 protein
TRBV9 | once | CASSVAGTAKHEQYF
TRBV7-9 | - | CASSPREATEAFF
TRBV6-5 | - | CASIPGRGWDTQYF
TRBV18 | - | CASSPGRVTDNEQFF
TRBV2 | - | CASSEWSGFYTGELFF
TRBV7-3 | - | CASSSPAGSEQFF
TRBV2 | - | CASTLRDSSYNEQFF
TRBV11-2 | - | CASNLKTGGYSYEQYF
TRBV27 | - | CASTVGGVSGTEAFF
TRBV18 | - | CASSPLAASTDTQYF
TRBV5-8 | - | CASSSRTSLTDTQYF
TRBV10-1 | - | CASSRFGTIGTEAFF
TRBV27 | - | CASSLNMGREIGTEAFF
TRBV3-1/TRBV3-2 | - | CASSQVTSGTYEQFF
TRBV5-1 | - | CASSLQNTEAFF
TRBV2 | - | CASMRVSSGNTIYF
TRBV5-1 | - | CASSLEPGPTTEAFF
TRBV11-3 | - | CASSLEPSGGTYYEQYF
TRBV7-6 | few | CASSSGQGVLSPLHF
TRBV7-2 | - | CASSLERATYNEQFF
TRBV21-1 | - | CASSNLGRLNSPLHF
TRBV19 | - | CASSNRNGELFF
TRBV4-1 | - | CASSYGTDSTYGYTF
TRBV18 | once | CASSPQGKHTIYF
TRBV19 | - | CASSPGTPYLNTEAFF
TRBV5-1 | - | CASSLPGGGGTDTQYF
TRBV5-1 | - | CASSPGQGGNEQYF
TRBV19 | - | CASSRWDTEQETQYF
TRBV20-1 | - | CSGLTNYEQYF
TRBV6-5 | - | CASRSLAEAGELFF
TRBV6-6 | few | CASSYTSNTEAFF
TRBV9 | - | CASSGTSGNFDEQFF
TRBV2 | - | CASTGTVGGRAFF
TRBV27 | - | CASSFLGQGYEQYF
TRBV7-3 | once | CASSAGLAASTDTQYF
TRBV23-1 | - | CASSQARTGDNYGYTF
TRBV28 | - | CASSGTLSYEQYF
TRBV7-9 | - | CASSGGSSGANVLTF
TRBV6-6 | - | CASSYEGRSYQPQHF
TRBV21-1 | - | CASSKGLQGASLISYEQYF
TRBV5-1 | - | CASSPDSSSTDTQYF
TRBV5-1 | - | CASSLDPGGGYTF
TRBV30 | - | CAWSAPDRAQPQHF
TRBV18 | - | CASSPRGSSYNEQFF